The 3 T cell receptor beta chains in this list originate from one sample, sequenced in a study of shared clonotypes between healthy human individuals. Here immunoSEQ multiplex PCR was the method, and the copy in TCRdb shows in-frame clones only, minus some. The data show roughly 2.6 million clones, with roughly 92% seen just once and roughly 0.15% held by the top ten. Sequenced input: naive CD4+ T cells sorted from blood. Subset noted: CD45RA+ positively selected. The receptors stem from a man between 18 and 35 years old in good health.

This chain connects TRBV18 to TRBJ2-3, with 9 bases matching TRBD2. Germline CDR1 KGHSH, CDR2 LQKENI. This CDR3 contains 17 residues. The junction had 7 bases not matched to a gene; V was cut back by 3 bases and J by 0 bases. The CDR3, as DNA: TGTGCCAGCTCACCCCTTGGAGCGGGAGGAAGCACAGATACGCAGTATTTT. Its protein is CASSPLGAGGSTDTQYF.

This clone appeared a single time. This chain uses TRBV15 with TRBJ2-2; D is tentatively TRBD1 or TRBD2 (5 bases each). CDR1 LNHNV and CDR2 YYDKDF come from the germline V gene (reference sequence). The ends were cut back, 0 bases at V and 6 bases at J, with 8 bases in the middle. The CDR3 runs to 14 residues. CDR3 amino acids: CATSRDQGAGELFF. CDR3 nucleotides: TGTGCCACCAGCAGAGACCAGGGAGCCGGGGAGCTGTTTTTT. Variable domain in full (rest from reference TRBV15 and TRBJ2-2): DAMVIQNPRYQVTQFGKPVTLSCSQTLNHNVMYWYQQKSSQAPKLLFHYYDKDFNNEADTPDNFQSRRPNTSFCFLDIRSPGLGDTAMYLCATSRDQGAGELFFGEGSRLTVL.

In the case of this clone: Being one base from a much bigger clone, this may be a read error. This sample includes further DNA sequences coding for the same CDR3. The J gene is TRBJ1-2, the V gene TRBV7-2; tentatively, D is TRBD1 (5 bases). The CDR3 length is 13 residues. Germline CDR1 SGHTA, CDR2 FQGNSA. Trimming took 5 bases from V and 1 from J, leaving 8 bases between them. The CDR3: CASSPDSNYGYTF. The CDR3 DNA follows: TGTGCCAGCAGCCCTGACAGTAACTATGGCTACACCTTC.